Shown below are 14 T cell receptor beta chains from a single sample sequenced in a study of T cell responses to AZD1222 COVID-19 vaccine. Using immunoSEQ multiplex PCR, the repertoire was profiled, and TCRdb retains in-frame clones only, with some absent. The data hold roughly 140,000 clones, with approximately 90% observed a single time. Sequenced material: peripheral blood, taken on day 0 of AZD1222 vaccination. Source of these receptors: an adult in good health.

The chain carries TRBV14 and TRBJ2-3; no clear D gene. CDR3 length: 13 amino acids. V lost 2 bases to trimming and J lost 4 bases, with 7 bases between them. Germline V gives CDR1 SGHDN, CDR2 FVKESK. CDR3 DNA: TGTGCCAGCAGCCAAATCGGAGCAGATACGCAGTATTTT. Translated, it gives CASSQIGADTQYF.

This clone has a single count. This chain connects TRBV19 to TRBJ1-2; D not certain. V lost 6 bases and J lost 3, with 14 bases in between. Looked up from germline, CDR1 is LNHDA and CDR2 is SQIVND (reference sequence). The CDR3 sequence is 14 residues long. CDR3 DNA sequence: TGTGCCAGTAGGACTGCGTGGGAGGACTATGGCTACACCTTC. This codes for CASRTAWEDYGYTF.

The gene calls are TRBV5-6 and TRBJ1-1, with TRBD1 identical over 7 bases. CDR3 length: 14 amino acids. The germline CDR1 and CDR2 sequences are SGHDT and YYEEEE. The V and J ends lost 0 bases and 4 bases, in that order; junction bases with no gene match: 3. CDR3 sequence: CASSLGQGFTEAFF. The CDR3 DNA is TGTGCCAGCAGCTTGGGACAGGGCTTCACTGAAGCTTTCTTT.

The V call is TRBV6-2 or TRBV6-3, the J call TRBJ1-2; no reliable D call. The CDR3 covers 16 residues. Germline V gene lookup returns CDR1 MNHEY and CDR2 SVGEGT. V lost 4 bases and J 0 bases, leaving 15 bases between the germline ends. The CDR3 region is CASSSLRSNTNYGYTF. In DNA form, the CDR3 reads TGTGCCAGCAGTTCCTTACGGAGTAATACTAACTATGGCTACACCTTC.

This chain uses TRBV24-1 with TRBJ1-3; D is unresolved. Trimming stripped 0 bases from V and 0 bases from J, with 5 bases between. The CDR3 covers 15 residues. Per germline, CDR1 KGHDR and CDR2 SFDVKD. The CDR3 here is CATSDLGSSGNTIYF. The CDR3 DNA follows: TGTGCCACCAGTGATTTGGGGTCCTCTGGAAACACCATATATTTT.

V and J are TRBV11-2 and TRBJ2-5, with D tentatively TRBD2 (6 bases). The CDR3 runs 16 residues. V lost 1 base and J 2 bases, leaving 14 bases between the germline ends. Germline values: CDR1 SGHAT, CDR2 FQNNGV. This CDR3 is CASSLAAAGTQETQYF. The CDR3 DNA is TGTGCCAGCAGCTTAGCCGCCGCGGGGACTCAAGAGACCCAGTACTTC.

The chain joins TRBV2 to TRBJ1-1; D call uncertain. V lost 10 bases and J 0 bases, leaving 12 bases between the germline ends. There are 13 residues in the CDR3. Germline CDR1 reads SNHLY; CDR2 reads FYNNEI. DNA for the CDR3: TGTGCCACCGCTTTCGATCTGAACACTGAAGCTTTCTTT. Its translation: CATAFDLNTEAFF.

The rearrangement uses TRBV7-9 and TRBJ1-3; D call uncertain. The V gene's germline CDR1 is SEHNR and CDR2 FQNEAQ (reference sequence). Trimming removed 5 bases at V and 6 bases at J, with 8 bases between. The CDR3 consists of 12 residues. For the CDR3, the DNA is TGTGCCAGCAGCCCGTTCGCAAACACCATATATTTT. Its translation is CASSPFANTIYF.

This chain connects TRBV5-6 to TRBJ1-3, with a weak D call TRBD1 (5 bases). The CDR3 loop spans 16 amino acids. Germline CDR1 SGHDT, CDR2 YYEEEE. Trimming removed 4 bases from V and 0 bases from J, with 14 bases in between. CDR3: CASSPILTGSGNTIYF. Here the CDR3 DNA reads TGTGCCAGCAGCCCTATCCTAACAGGCTCTGGAAACACCATATATTTT.

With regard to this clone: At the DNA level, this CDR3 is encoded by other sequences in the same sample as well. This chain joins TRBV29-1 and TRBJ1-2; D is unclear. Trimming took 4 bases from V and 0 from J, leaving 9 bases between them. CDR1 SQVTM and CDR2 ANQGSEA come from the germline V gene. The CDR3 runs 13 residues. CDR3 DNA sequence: TGCAGCGTTGTAATTGGTGCTAACTATGGCTACACCTTC. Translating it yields CSVVIGANYGYTF.

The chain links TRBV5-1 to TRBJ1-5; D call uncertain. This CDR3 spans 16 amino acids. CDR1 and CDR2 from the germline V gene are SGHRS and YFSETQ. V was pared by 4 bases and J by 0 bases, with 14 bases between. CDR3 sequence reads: CASSPRAGNSNQPQHF. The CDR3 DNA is TGCGCCAGCAGCCCGAGGGCGGGGAATAGCAATCAGCCCCAGCATTTT.

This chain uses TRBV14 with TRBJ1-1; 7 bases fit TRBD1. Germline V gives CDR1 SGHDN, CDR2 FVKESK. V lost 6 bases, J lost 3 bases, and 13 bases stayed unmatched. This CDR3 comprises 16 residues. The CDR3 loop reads CASRRGRGLVYTEAFF. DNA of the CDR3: TGTGCCAGCAGGAGGGGAAGGGGGCTAGTCTACACTGAAGCTTTCTTT.

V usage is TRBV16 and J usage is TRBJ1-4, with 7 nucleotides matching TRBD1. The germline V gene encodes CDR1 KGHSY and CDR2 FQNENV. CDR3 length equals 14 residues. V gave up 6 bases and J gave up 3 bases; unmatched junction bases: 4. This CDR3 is CASRTGQSNEKLFF. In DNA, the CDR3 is TGTGCCAGCAGAACGGGACAGTCTAATGAAAAACTGTTTTTT.

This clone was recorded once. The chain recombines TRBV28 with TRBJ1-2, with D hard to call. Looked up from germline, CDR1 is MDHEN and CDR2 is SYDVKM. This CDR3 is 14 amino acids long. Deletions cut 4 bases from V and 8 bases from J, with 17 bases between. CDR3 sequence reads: CASSSTPRGRGYTF. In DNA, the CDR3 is TGTGCCAGCAGTTCCACCCCGCGGGGTCGAGGCTACACCTTC.